This paragraph covers one T cell receptor (beta chain) sequence. What it binds is unknown. This entry comes from a study of vaccination and CD4 T cells after COVID-19. An Oncomine TCR Beta short-read assay was used to sequence the DNA from cultured CD4+ T cells. TCRdb passed the PCR reads through MiXCR, listing each CDR3 protein once. The table has roughly 2,500 distinct CDR3 sequences, about 27% seen once. The germline V gene encodes CDR1 KGHSH and CDR2 LQKENI. There are 14 residues in the CDR3. With 2 bases removed from V and 5 bases from J, the gap between germline ends came to 7 bases. Treatment meaning: approximately nine-day PBMC culture with coronavirus spike peptide pools or control peptides (ViraFEST assay). Researchers collected the unexposed donor's CD4+ T cells before the COVID-19 pandemic (2011-2018).

The gene calls are TRBV18 and TRBJ1-6, with no clear D. This TCR came from a human donor in good health. Specimen: CD4+ T cells from blood, cultured in vitro. For the CDR3, the DNA is TGTGCCAGCTCACCAACGGCAGATAATTCACCCCTCCACTTT. It codes for CASSPTADNSPLHF.